The rows below give T cell receptor beta chains drawn from one sample of a study of response to subunit inactivated influenza vaccine. TCRdb analysed the RT-PCR reads with MiXCR anew, one entry per CDR3 protein. The sample records over 400,000 distinct CDR3 sequences, 10% to 15% being singletons. Sequenced here: PBMCs from blood, sampled roughly 46 days after vaccination. The origin of the receptors is a man in his fifties or sixties who received an inactivated influenza vaccine. The CDR3 runs from the conserved cysteine through the conserved F or W. Each record gives: J gene, CDR3 length, clone size, V gene, D gene, CDR3 DNA, CDR3 protein. A D gene is named only where the DNA matches it firmly. Size is stated for part of the rows, as once, few or many counts, or as a class when the clone is expanded.

TRBJ2-7	11	NA	TRBV5-1	NA	TGCGCCAGCAGCTTGGAGGCCGAGCAGTACTTC	CASSLEAEQYF
TRBJ1-3	16	NA	TRBV6-5	NA	TGTGCCAGCAGTTACTCGACCGGGGGCTCTGGAAACACCATATATTTT	CASSYSTGGSGNTIYF
TRBJ2-3	15	NA	TRBV3-1	TRBD2	TGTGCCAGCAGTAAGCGGGGGATCAGCACAGATACGCAGTATTTT	CASSKRGISTDTQYF
TRBJ2-1	15	few	TRBV3-1	NA	TGTGCCAGCAGCCCATTCTGGGCGCCGGGCAATGAGCAGTTCTTC	CASSPFWAPGNEQFF
TRBJ2-1	14	few	TRBV7-9	NA	TGTGCCAGCAGCTTACCAGGGATGCTCAATGAGCAGTTCTTC	CASSLPGMLNEQFF
TRBJ2-7	15	NA	TRBV6-1	NA	TGTGCCAGCAGTGAACCGGGGGTGGCGTCCTACGAGCAGTACTTC	CASSEPGVASYEQYF
TRBJ1-3	14	NA	TRBV7-2	NA	TGTGCCAGCAGCTTAGGTACTCAAGGCAACACCATATATTTT	CASSLGTQGNTIYF
TRBJ2-1	11	NA	TRBV20-1	NA	TGCAGTGCTAGCAATAGAAATGAGCAGTTCTTC	CSASNRNEQFF
TRBJ2-7	15	many	TRBV5-6	TRBD1	TGTGCCAGCGCTACGGGACAGCTTACCTCCTACGAGCAGTACTTC	CASATGQLTSYEQYF
TRBJ2-1	17	few	TRBV4-3	NA	TGCGCCAGCAGCCTCGGGGAGGGGGCCGACTCCTACAATGAGCAGTTCTTC	CASSLGEGADSYNEQFF
TRBJ1-3	14	many	TRBV6-1	NA	TGTGCCAGCAGTGAGACGGACCTTGGAAACACCATATATTTT	CASSETDLGNTIYF
TRBJ2-7	15	NA	TRBV7-9	NA	TGTGCCAGCAGCTTAATCCGGGACGTGGGGTACGAGCAGTACTTC	CASSLIRDVGYEQYF
TRBJ2-2	12	NA	TRBV29-1	NA	TGCAGCGTTGCTGGGAACACCGGGGAGCTGTTTTTT	CSVAGNTGELFF
TRBJ2-1	15	NA	TRBV29-1	NA	TGCAGCGCGAAAGACGGGCCGCTCCCCTACAATGAGCAGTTCTTC	CSAKDGPLPYNEQFF
TRBJ2-7	13	few	TRBV20-1	NA	TGCAGTGCTAGAGGTGTCCTTGCCTACGAGCAGTACTTC	CSARGVLAYEQYF
TRBJ2-2	15	NA	TRBV7-2	TRBD1	TGTGCCAGCAGCTTCGACAGGGGTTACACCGGGGAGCTGTTTTTT	CASSFDRGYTGELFF
TRBJ2-2	17	NA	TRBV6-5	NA	TGTGCCAGCAGTTACTCATTCACAGGGACGAACACCGGGGAGCTGTTTTTT	CASSYSFTGTNTGELFF
TRBJ1-2	14	NA	TRBV12-3/TRBV12-4	TRBD1	TGTGCCAGCAGCCGACAGGGAAACTACTATGGCTACACCTTC	CASSRQGNYYGYTF
TRBJ1-2	12	NA	TRBV5-6	NA	TGTGCCAGCAGCTTCGGCCGCAGGGGCTACACCTTC	CASSFGRRGYTF
TRBJ2-7	12	few	TRBV11-2	NA	TGTGCCTCCGGGCGACAGTCCTACGAGCAGTACTTC	CASGRQSYEQYF
TRBJ2-3	15	NA	TRBV5-1	TRBD2	TGCGCCAGCAGCTTGGGCGGGGGGGCCCCGGATACGCAGTATTTT	CASSLGGGAPDTQYF
TRBJ2-4	12	many	TRBV3-1	NA	TGTGCCAGCAGCCAACAAGTGGGGGGACACTACTTC	CASSQQVGGHYF
TRBJ1-1	15	few	TRBV2	TRBD1	TGTGCCAGCACCGTGGACAGGTCAGGCGGCACTGAAGCTTTCTTT	CASTVDRSGGTEAFF
TRBJ2-7	16	few	TRBV11-2	TRBD2	TGTGCCAGCAGCCGATTAGCGGGAGGGCCGGTCAACGAGCAGTACTTC	CASSRLAGGPVNEQYF
TRBJ1-5	15	few	TRBV7-2	NA	TGTGCCAGCAGCTTAGGAACAGGGATGGGTCAGCCCCAGCATTTT	CASSLGTGMGQPQHF
TRBJ2-7	17	few	TRBV12-3/TRBV12-4	NA	TGTGCCAGCAGGCTAGGGTGGGGGGACACTAGCTCCTACGAGCAGTACTTC	CASRLGWGDTSSYEQYF
TRBJ2-1	11	few	TRBV2	NA	TGTGCCAGCAGTGATTGGAATGAGCAGTTCTTC	CASSDWNEQFF
TRBJ1-2	12	few	TRBV6-2/TRBV6-3	TRBD1	TGTGCCAGCAGCCGGGACAGGGGGTTCTACACCTTC	CASSRDRGFYTF
TRBJ2-1	12	many	TRBV12-3/TRBV12-4	NA	TGTGCCAGCAGTAAACAGGGCCATGAGCAGTTCTTC	CASSKQGHEQFF
TRBJ2-7	14	few	TRBV5-1	TRBD2	TGCGCCAGCAGCCCAATAGCGGGAGCCTACGAGCAGTACTTC	CASSPIAGAYEQYF